This T cell receptor (beta chain) originates from a study of identical twins. Whole-study findings and limits: The study found weaker excess twin sharing in beta out-of-frame sequences. It was out-of-frame TCR alpha sharing in monozygotic twins that models underestimated.

One entry per CDR3 protein results from TCRdb running MiXCR on the 5' RACE reads. This table has 350,000 to 450,000 distinct CDR3 sequences, approximately 17% appearing once. This clonotype was picked up a small number of times. Its antigen remains unknown. The CDR3 has 13 amino acids. V dropped 2 bases and J dropped 6 bases, with 11 bases sitting between them. Germline V gives CDR1 SGHKS, CDR2 YYEKEE (reference sequence). The receptor was derived from a man aged 50 to 60 in good health. The chain uses TRBV5-5 and TRBJ1-2, with D possibly being TRBD1 (6 bases). The sample was naive T cells sorted from blood. CDR3 sequence: CASSFRGLNGYTF. CDR3 DNA: TGTGCCAGCAGCTTCAGGGGCCTCAATGGCTACACCTTC.